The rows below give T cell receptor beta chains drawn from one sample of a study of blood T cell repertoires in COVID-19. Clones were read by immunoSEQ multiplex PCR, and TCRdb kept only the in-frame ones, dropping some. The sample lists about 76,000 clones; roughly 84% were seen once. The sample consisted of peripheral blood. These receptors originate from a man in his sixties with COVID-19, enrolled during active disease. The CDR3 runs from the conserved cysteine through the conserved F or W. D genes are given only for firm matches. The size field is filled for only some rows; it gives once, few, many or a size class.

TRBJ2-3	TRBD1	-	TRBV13	TGTGCCAGCAGCTCGGACAGGGGGGCTTTCAGGAGCACAGATACGCAGTATTTT	CASSSDRGAFRSTDTQYF
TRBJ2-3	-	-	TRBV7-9	TGTGCCAGCAGCTCTGTGGCGGGTAGGACAGATACGCAGTATTTT	CASSSVAGRTDTQYF
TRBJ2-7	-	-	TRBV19	TGTGCCAGTAGTATAGCTTCATTAGGGGGATCCTACGAGCAGTACTTC	CASSIASLGGSYEQYF
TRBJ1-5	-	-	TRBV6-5	TGTGCCAGCAGTTACTCAGGCAGGGATTATCAGCCCCAGCATTTT	CASSYSGRDYQPQHF
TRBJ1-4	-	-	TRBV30	TGTGCCTGGAGTCTAACCGATGAAAAACTGTTTTTT	CAWSLTDEKLFF
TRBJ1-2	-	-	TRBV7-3	TGTGCCAGCAGCTTAATGGCGGGATCCGGTGGTAACGGCTACACCTTC	CASSLMAGSGGNGYTF
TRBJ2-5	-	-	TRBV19	TGTGCCAGTAGTAAAGACAGAAAAGAGACCCAGTACTTC	CASSKDRKETQYF
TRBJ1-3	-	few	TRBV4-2	TGTGCCAGCAGCCAAGTATCAGCAGGGGCCAGGGGAAACACCATATATTTT	CASSQVSAGARGNTIYF
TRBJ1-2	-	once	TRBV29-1	TGCAGCGACCTACAGGGCTATGGCTACACCTTC	CSDLQGYGYTF
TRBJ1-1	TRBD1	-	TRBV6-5	TGTGCCAGCAGTTACAGGGGGCTATCGGTCACTGAAGCTTTCTTT	CASSYRGLSVTEAFF
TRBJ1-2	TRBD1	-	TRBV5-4	TGTGCCAGCAGCTCCCAACCGACAGGGGACGGTGGCTACACCTTC	CASSSQPTGDGGYTF
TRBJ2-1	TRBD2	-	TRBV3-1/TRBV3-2	TGTGCCAGCACCTCGGGACTAGCGAGGAACAATGAGCAGTTCTTC	CASTSGLARNNEQFF
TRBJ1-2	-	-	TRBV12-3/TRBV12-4	TGTGCCAGCAGTTTTATTCACAGGGACGGCTACACCTTC	CASSFIHRDGYTF
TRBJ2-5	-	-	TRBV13	TGTGCCAGCAGCTACGGGGAGACCCAGTACTTC	CASSYGETQYF
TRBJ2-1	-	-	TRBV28	TGTGCCAGCAGTACCCCTGGTGGGAGGTACAATGAGCAGTTCTTC	CASSTPGGRYNEQFF
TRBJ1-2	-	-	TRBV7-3	TGTGCCAGCAGCCCCCTGGTGAGGGTCTATGGCTACACCTTC	CASSPLVRVYGYTF
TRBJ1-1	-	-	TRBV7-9	TGTGCCAGCACGAAAGCGATCAGGGATTCGGGCCCCCACACTGAAGCTTTCTTT	CASTKAIRDSGPHTEAFF
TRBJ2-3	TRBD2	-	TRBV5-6	TGTGCCAGCAGCCGATCTGGACTAGCGGGCACAGATACGCAGTATTTT	CASSRSGLAGTDTQYF
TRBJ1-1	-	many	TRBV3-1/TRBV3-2	TGTGCCAGCAGCCAGTACGGGGAGAGAGAAGCTTTCTTT	CASSQYGEREAFF
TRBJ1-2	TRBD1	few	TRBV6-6	TGTGCCAGCAGTGGAACAGGGGTTGGCTACACCTTC	CASSGTGVGYTF
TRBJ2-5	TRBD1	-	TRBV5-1	TGCGCCAGCAGCCAACAAGGGACAGAAGAGACCCAGTACTTC	CASSQQGTEETQYF
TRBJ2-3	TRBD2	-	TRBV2	TGTGCCAGCAGCCAACTAGCGGGTCCAGATACGCAGTATTTT	CASSQLAGPDTQYF
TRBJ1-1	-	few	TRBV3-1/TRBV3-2	TGTGCCAGCAGTCACAGGGCTCGAACAGCTTTCTTT	CASSHRARTAFF
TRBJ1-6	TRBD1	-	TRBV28	TGTGCCAGCACCCGAGGACAGGGGAGGTCACCCCTCCACTTT	CASTRGQGRSPLHF
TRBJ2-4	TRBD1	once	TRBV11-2	TGTGCCAGCAGCTTTCGGGACAGCGCAAACATTCAGTACTTC	CASSFRDSANIQYF
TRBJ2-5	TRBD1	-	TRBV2	TGTGCCAGCAGCGAGGGGACAGGGGGGCAGACCCAGTACTTC	CASSEGTGGQTQYF
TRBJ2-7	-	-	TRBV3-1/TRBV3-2	TGTGCCAGCAGCCAAGATTCGGGGAGAGGGGAGCAGTACTTC	CASSQDSGRGEQYF
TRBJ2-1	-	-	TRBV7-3	TGTGCCAGCAGCCGAGGACTCGGCAATGAGCAGTTCTTC	CASSRGLGNEQFF
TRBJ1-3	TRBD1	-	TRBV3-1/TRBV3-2	TGTGCCAGCAGCCAGGCCGGGACAGGGGCTGGAAACACCATATATTTT	CASSQAGTGAGNTIYF
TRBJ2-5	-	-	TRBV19	TGTGCCAGTAGTATCCCCGCTCAGGGGTTGCAAGAGACCCAGTACTTC	CASSIPAQGLQETQYF
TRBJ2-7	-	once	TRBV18	TGTGCCAGCTCACCGCAGATCTACGAGCAGTACTTC	CASSPQIYEQYF
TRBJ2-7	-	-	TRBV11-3	TGTGCCAGCAGCTTAGGGGCGGGGCAGGTGGACGAGCAGTACTTC	CASSLGAGQVDEQYF
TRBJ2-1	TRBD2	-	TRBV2	TGTGCCAGCAATGGAAAAGGGACTAGCGGGAGCCTAGTGGATGAGCAGTTCTTC	CASNGKGTSGSLVDEQFF
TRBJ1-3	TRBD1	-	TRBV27	TGTGCCAGCAGTTTCAGTGGCAGGGGGTTAAGTGGAAACACCATATATTTT	CASSFSGRGLSGNTIYF
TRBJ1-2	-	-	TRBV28	TGTGCCAGCAGTACTACCCACCCTAACTATGGCTACACCTTC	CASSTTHPNYGYTF
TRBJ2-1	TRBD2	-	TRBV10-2	TGCGCCAGCACGCTAGCGGGAGTCAATGAGCAGTTCTTC	CASTLAGVNEQFF
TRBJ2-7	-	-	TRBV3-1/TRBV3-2	TGTGCCAGCAGTCTATATTCCAGGGGAATTCCCTACGAGCAGTACTTC	CASSLYSRGIPYEQYF
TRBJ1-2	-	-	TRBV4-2	TGTGCCAGCAGCCAAGGTGTTGACACCAGCTATGGCTACACCTTC	CASSQGVDTSYGYTF
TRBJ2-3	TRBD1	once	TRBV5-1	TGCGCCAGCAGCTTGGTGGTCGGCCAGGGGGCAGGCACGCAGTATTTT	CASSLVVGQGAGTQYF
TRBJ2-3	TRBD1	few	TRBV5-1	TGCGCCAGCAGCAAGACAGGGAGACCCCCAGATACGCAGTATTTT	CASSKTGRPPDTQYF
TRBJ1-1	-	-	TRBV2	TGTGCCAGCAGTCGAGACAGTATGAACACTGAAGCTTTCTTT	CASSRDSMNTEAFF
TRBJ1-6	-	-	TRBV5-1	TGCGCCAGCAGCTATCGACAGGATAATTCACCCCTCCACTTT	CASSYRQDNSPLHF
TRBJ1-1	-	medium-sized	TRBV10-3	TGTGCCATCAGTTCACAGGTGAACACTGAAGCTTTCTTT	CAISSQVNTEAFF
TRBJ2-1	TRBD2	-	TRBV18	TGTGCCAGCTCACCTCCTACTAGCGTCTACAATGAGCAGTTCTTC	CASSPPTSVYNEQFF
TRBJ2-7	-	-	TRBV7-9	TGTGCCAGCAGCTTAGCGCTTGGCCAGCAGTACTTC	CASSLALGQQYF
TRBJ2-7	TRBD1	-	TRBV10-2	TGCGCCGGGGGACAGGGACCCTACGAGCAGTACTTC	CAGGQGPYEQYF
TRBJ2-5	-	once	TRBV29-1	TGCAGTGTCAGGGATGGAGACTCAACGGGGACCCAGTACTTC	CSVRDGDSTGTQYF
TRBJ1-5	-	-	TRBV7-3	TGTGCCAGCAGTTCTCAGAATCAGCCCCAGCATTTT	CASSSQNQPQHF
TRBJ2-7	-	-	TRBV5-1	TGCGCCAGCAGCTTGGGGGGGCTTACTGGCGAGCAGTACTTC	CASSLGGLTGEQYF
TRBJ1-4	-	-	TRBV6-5	TGTGCCAGCAGTCCGACAGGCCTCGCGTATGGAAAACTGTTTTTT	CASSPTGLAYGKLFF
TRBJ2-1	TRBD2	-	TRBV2	TGTGCCAGCACTGTGGCGGGAGGTTCCTACAATGAGCAGTTCTTC	CASTVAGGSYNEQFF
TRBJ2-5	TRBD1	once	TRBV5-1	TGCGCCAGCAGCCAAGGGACAGCTAACCAAGAGACCCAGTACTTC	CASSQGTANQETQYF
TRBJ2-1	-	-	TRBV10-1	TGCGCCAGCAGTGAGGTGGGGAGGTGGTTCTTC	CASSEVGRWFF
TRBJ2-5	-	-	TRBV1	TGCACCACCCCTTCAAGAGAACTAGCGCCGCAAGAGACCCAGTACTTC	CTTPSRELAPQETQYF